This is a list of T cell receptor beta chains from one sample in a study of PD-1 blockade in classical Hodgkin lymphoma. Clones were sequenced by immunoSEQ multiplex PCR, and TCRdb holds only the in-frame ones, with some missing. The sample has 30,000 to 40,000 clones, about nine tenths seen once. The sequencing here drew on CD4+ T cells from blood, taken at baseline. These receptors were taken from a human donor with classical Hodgkin lymphoma. CDR3s include the opening cysteine and the closing phenylalanine or tryptophan. Size is stated for part of the rows, as once, few or many counts, or as a class when the clone is expanded.

TRBV15	15	TRBJ1-5	NA	CATSRDRLSNQPQHF
TRBV9	13	TRBJ2-7	NA	CASSVAGDRSKYF
TRBV28	13	TRBJ1-1	NA	CASSRDRVLEVRF
TRBV27	13	TRBJ2-7	NA	CASISQGGYEQYF
TRBV27	17	TRBJ2-3	NA	CASSPLILATSTDTQYF
TRBV11-2	14	TRBJ2-7	once	CASSFTGGSDEQYF
TRBV7-9	15	TRBJ2-1	NA	CASSLRSGGYNEQFF
TRBV29-1	16	TRBJ2-1	NA	CSVHGPGTSGGNEQFF
TRBV2	16	TRBJ2-2	NA	CASSAGQGPNTGELFF
TRBV5-8	15	TRBJ2-1	NA	CASSEGTALYNEQFF
TRBV18	15	TRBJ1-4	NA	CASSPPVGAPPKLFF
TRBV5-6	15	TRBJ2-5	once	CASSLWGAPEETQYF
TRBV7-8	10	TRBJ1-1	NA	CASSNTEAFF
TRBV19	14	TRBJ1-5	NA	CASSMGGVGQPQHF
TRBV7-2	16	TRBJ2-7	NA	CASSSPRDYQFGEQYF
TRBV5-1	14	TRBJ2-7	once	CASRVTGVSDEQYF
TRBV19	15	TRBJ1-3	NA	CASSFDREAGNTIYF
TRBV7-2	17	TRBJ2-1	NA	CASSLGSGIPSYNEQFF
TRBV5-6	14	TRBJ2-2	NA	CASSLVGVPGELFF
TRBV7-2	15	TRBJ2-3	once	CASSFRTGTTDTQYF
TRBV4-1	15	TRBJ2-7	NA	CASKRLGQGADEQYF
TRBV7-8	16	TRBJ1-3	NA	CASSLTPGPSGNTIYF
TRBV5-6	18	TRBJ1-1	NA	CASSLEGGGRRGRTEAFF
TRBV27	14	TRBJ2-1	NA	CASSREFSYNEQFF
TRBV7-9	15	TRBJ1-1	NA	CASSLGGFGNTEAFF
TRBV7-9	15	TRBJ1-4	once	CASSLHSGSDEKLFF
TRBV6-6	15	TRBJ2-7	NA	CASSYTGQGSYEQYF
TRBV18	13	TRBJ2-5	NA	CASSPLMRETQYF
TRBV6-1	14	TRBJ1-3	NA	CASTRDTVPNTIYF
TRBV9	17	TRBJ2-3	once	CASSGYGWGSIADTQYF
TRBV19	16	TRBJ1-1	once	CASSIGSAAGKTEAFF
TRBV28	15	TRBJ2-7	once	CASSDRSGDSYEQYF
TRBV4-1	16	TRBJ2-7	NA	CASSQDIAGTAYEQYF
TRBV9	15	TRBJ2-5	NA	CASSGAPTGGQTQYF
TRBV5-6	15	TRBJ2-1	NA	CASSQPGTGSDQQFF
TRBV25-1	14	TRBJ2-7	once	CASSESLGTYEQYF
TRBV5-1	16	TRBJ2-7	NA	CASSLAVYDGAYEQYF
TRBV27	15	TRBJ2-7	NA	CASSLRRQGSYEQYF
TRBV27	16	TRBJ2-4	NA	CASSLSSGLAKNIQYF
TRBV27	15	TRBJ2-7	once	CASSSRLAGDVEQYF
TRBV30	15	TRBJ1-2	NA	CAWSVQVTGYYGYTF
TRBV2	14	TRBJ1-4	NA	CASSAGQYNEKLFF
TRBV28	14	TRBJ1-4	few	CASSTDRESEKLFF
TRBV6-6	13	TRBJ2-7	NA	CASGLAPFYEQYF
TRBV28	15	TRBJ1-4	NA	CASSSGGPTNEKLFF
TRBV7-8	15	TRBJ2-7	NA	CASSTGTGNIYEQYF
TRBV18	15	TRBJ2-5	NA	CASSPRRGLGETQYF
TRBV14	18	TRBJ2-1	NA	CASSQSRLAGGPKFKQFF